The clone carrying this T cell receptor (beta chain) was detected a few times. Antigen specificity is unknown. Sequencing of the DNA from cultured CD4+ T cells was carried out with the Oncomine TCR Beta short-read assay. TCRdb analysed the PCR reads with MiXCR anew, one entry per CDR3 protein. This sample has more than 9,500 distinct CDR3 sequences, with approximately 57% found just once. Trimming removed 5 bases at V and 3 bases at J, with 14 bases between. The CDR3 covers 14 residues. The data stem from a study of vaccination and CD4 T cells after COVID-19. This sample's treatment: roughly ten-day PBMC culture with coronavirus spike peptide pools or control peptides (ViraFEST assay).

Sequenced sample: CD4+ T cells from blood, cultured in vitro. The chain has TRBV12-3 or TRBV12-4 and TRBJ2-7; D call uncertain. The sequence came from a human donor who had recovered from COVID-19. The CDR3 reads CASSRTRPHYEQYF. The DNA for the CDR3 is TGTGCCAGCAGTCGCACCCGTCCCCACTACGAGCAGTACTTC.